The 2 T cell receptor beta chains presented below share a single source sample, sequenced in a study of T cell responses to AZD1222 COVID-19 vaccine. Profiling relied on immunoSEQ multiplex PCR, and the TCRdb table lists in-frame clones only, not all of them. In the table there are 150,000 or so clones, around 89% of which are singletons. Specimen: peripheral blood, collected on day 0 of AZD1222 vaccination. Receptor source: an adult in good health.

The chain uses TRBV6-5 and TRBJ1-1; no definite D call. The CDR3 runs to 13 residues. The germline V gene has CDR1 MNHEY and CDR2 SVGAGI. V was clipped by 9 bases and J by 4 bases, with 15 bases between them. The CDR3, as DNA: TGTGCCAGTCAAAGAGGTAAGCCCACTGAAGCTTTCTTT. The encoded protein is CASQRGKPTEAFF.

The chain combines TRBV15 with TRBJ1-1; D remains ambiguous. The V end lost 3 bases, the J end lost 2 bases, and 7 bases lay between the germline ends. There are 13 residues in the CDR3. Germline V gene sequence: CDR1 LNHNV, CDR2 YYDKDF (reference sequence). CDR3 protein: CATSSRGNTEAFF. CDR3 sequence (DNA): TGTGCCACCAGCAGCAGAGGAAACACTGAAGCTTTCTTT.